This passage covers 24 T cell receptor beta chains from one sample sequenced in a study of blood T cell repertoires in COVID-19. This table comes from immunoSEQ multiplex PCR, and its TCRdb copy is limited to in-frame clones, with some not included. Of 200,000 to 250,000 clones listed, roughly four fifths are singletons. Sequencing was performed on PBMCs or T cells enriched from blood (not recorded which). The receptors derive from an older woman who had recovered from COVID-19.

The V call is TRBV29-1, the J call TRBJ2-1; TRBD2 agrees at 10 bases. The junction had 8 bases not matched to a gene; V was cut back by 8 bases and J by 7 bases. Germline loops: CDR1 SQVTM, CDR2 ANQGSEA. CDR3 length equals 13 residues. The CDR3 coding sequence is TGCAGCTCTAAGCGGGGGGGCCTTAATGAGCAGTTCTTC. This sequence encodes CSSKRGGLNEQFF.

The V gene is TRBV14, the J gene TRBJ2-3; D possibly corresponds to TRBD2 (5 bases). This CDR3 is 16 amino acids long. Between the trimmed V and J ends, which lost 2 bases and 4 bases, there was a span of 16 bases. The V gene's germline CDR1 is SGHDN and CDR2 FVKESK. The CDR3 here is CASSQFGGPPPDTQYF. CDR3 DNA: TGTGCCAGCAGCCAATTCGGAGGACCTCCCCCAGATACGCAGTATTTT.

The chain combines TRBV7-8 with TRBJ2-1, with 9 bases identical to TRBD2. Unmatched junction bases numbered 9, after V lost 2 bases and J lost 7 bases. The CDR3 extends over 16 amino acids. Per germline, CDR1 SGHVS and CDR2 FQNEAQ. This CDR3 reads CASSLNLFSGGNEQFF. CDR3 bases: TGTGCCAGCAGCTTAAATCTTTTTAGCGGGGGTAATGAGCAGTTCTTC. Together with reference TRBV7-8 and TRBJ2-1, the CDR3 gives the full variable domain: GAGVSQSPRYKVAKRGQDVALRCDPISGHVSLFWYQQALGQGPEFLTYFQNEAQLDKSGLPSDRFFAERPEGSVSTLKIQRTQQEDSAVYLCASSLNLFSGGNEQFFGPGTRLTVL.

The rearrangement links TRBV19 to TRBJ2-1, with 9 bases aligning to TRBD1. Germline V CDR1 and CDR2: LNHDA, SQIVND (reference sequence). This CDR3 has 16 residues. Losses at the gene ends were 7 bases for V and 0 bases for J; bases not matched to a gene: 7. CDR3 protein: CASMGTGSSSYNEQFF. In DNA form, the CDR3 reads TGTGCCAGTATGGGGACAGGGTCCAGCTCCTACAATGAGCAGTTCTTC.

The chain is built from TRBV3-1 (or the pseudogene TRBV3-2) and TRBJ2-1; D is possibly TRBD2 (6 bases). Germline V gives CDR1 LGHDT, CDR2 YNNKEL (reference sequence). The V end was cut by 1 base, the J end by 4 bases, with 11 bases between. The CDR3 loop spans 15 amino acids. The CDR3, as DNA: TGTGCCAGCAGCCAAGCGGGGGTGGGATACAATGAGCAGTTCTTC. Its translation is CASSQAGVGYNEQFF.

The gene calls are TRBV6-2 or TRBV6-3 and TRBJ2-5, with D unresolved. CDR3 length: 12 amino acids. Trimming removed 3 bases from V and 5 bases from J, with 7 bases in between. Germline V gene lookup returns CDR1 MNHEY and CDR2 SVGEGT. CDR3 bases: TGTGCCAGCAGTTATACTTCGGAGACCCAGTACTTC. Its translation is CASSYTSETQYF.

The gene calls are TRBV3-1 (or the pseudogene TRBV3-2) and TRBJ2-3, with 9 bases matching TRBD1. The CDR3 contains 16 residues. The V gene's germline CDR1 is LGHDT and CDR2 YNNKEL (reference sequence). The junction had 4 bases not matched to a gene; V was cut back by 1 base and J by 2 bases. The CDR3 coding sequence is TGTGCCAGCAGCCAAGGAGGGACAGGGAACACAGATACGCAGTATTTT. Protein product: CASSQGGTGNTDTQYF.

V is TRBV9 and J is TRBJ2-1; 12 bases are shared with TRBD1. The CDR3 is 15 residues long. CDR1 is SGDLS, CDR2 YYNGEE, per germline. V lost 4 bases to trimming and J lost 6 bases; unmatched junction nucleotides: 5. The CDR3 here is CASSQGQGAFNEQFF. The CDR3 DNA is TGTGCCAGCAGCCAGGGACAGGGGGCCTTCAATGAGCAGTTCTTC.

This chain joins TRBV11-2 and TRBJ2-7; no reliable D call. This CDR3 has 14 amino acids. With 3 bases removed from V and 4 bases from J, the gap between germline ends came to 13 bases. CDR1 and CDR2 (germline): SGHAT, FQNNGV. CDR3 nucleotides: TGTGCCAGCAGCTTGCTGTTCTACCAATACGAGCAGTACTTC. It yields the protein CASSLLFYQYEQYF.

CDR3 protein: CASSRSGRENTEAFF. The CDR3 DNA sequence: TGTGCGAGCTCTCGGTCAGGTCGGGAGAACACTGAAGCTTTCTTT. This chain links TRBV27 with TRBJ1-1; D not resolved. CDR1 is MNHEY, CDR2 SMNVEV, per germline (reference sequence). The CDR3 consists of 15 residues.

This chain joins TRBV5-3 and TRBJ1-2; D uncertain. TRBV5-3 is treated as an ORF (open reading frame) with a function not yet certain. Trimming pared 0 bases from V and 3 bases from J, leaving 15 bases between. The CDR3 has 16 residues. CDR3 sequence: CARSLAGWPRHYGYTF. DNA for the CDR3: TGTGCCAGAAGCTTGGCGGGTTGGCCTAGGCACTATGGCTACACCTTC.

This chain connects TRBV2 to TRBJ1-6; the D gene is possibly TRBD1 (5 bases). The V end lost 3 bases, the J end lost 7 bases, and 16 bases lay between the germline ends. Germline CDR1 reads SNHLY; CDR2 reads FYNNEI. CDR3 size: 16 residues. This CDR3 is CASSELRGRRNSPLHF. The CDR3 DNA reads TGTGCCAGCAGTGAGCTTAGGGGCAGACGGAATTCACCCCTCCACTTT.

V and J are TRBV7-2 and TRBJ1-5; unclear D gene. CDR3 length: 16 amino acids. Germline CDR1 is SGHTA and CDR2 is FQGNSA. The V end lost 1 base, the J end lost 3 bases, and 13 bases lay between the germline ends. The CDR3 DNA reads as TGTGCCAGCAGCTTAGTAGGTGGTCAGGTCAATCAGCCCCAGCATTTT. Translation: CASSLVGGQVNQPQHF.

The chain recombines TRBV6-5 with TRBJ2-3; 9 bases line up with TRBD2. Germline values: CDR1 MNHEY, CDR2 SVGAGI. V was pared by 3 bases and J by 4 bases, with 5 bases of the junction left unmatched. This CDR3 spans 15 amino acids. In nucleotides, the CDR3 is TGTGCCAGCAGTTATTCGGCGGGGGGGGCAGATACGCAGTATTTT. Translation gives CASSYSAGGADTQYF.

This clone was counted a few times. This chain links TRBV7-9 with TRBJ1-2; 8 positions match TRBD1. The V and J ends lost 4 bases and 2 bases, in that order; junction bases with no gene match: 9. The CDR3 sequence is 16 residues long. Germline V gene data show CDR1 as SEHNR and CDR2 as FQNEAQ (reference sequence). This CDR3 is CASSSGLDRDNYGYTF. CDR3 DNA sequence: TGTGCCAGCAGCTCAGGACTGGACAGGGACAACTATGGCTACACCTTC.

This clone was observed a single time. Other DNA sequences in the sample encode the same CDR3. The V call is TRBV7-2, the J call TRBJ1-5, with TRBD1 matching 7 bases. Germline CDR1 is SGHTA and CDR2 is FQGNSA. With 3 bases clipped from V and 4 bases from J, the junction kept 6 bases outside the gene matches. The CDR3 runs to 15 residues. The CDR3 loop is CASSLGQTWNQPQHF. DNA for the CDR3: TGTGCCAGCAGCTTGGGACAGACCTGGAATCAGCCCCAGCATTTT.

This clone was counted a few times. DNA for the CDR3: TGCAGCGTACGGTCGACAGCAACCTACGAGCAGTACTTC. Its translation: CSVRSTATYEQYF. The chain has TRBV29-1 and TRBJ2-7; D is possibly TRBD1 (5 bases). The CDR3 contains 13 residues. Germline CDR1 and CDR2: SQVTM and ANQGSEA. Trimming left V 6 bases short and J 2 bases short, with 14 bases between.

The J gene is TRBJ1-1, the V gene TRBV5-1; 11 bases are a match to TRBD1. With V trimmed by 1 base and J by 6 bases, 11 bases remained unmatched. The CDR3 contains 17 residues. In germline, CDR1 is SGHRS, CDR2 YFSETQ. The CDR3 region is CASSLSGQGALGAEAFF. In DNA, the CDR3 is TGCGCCAGCAGCTTGTCTGGACAGGGGGCGTTAGGGGCTGAAGCTTTCTTT.

The chain couples TRBV9 to TRBJ2-2, with 15 bases identical to TRBD2. V lost 4 bases, J lost 7 bases, and 14 bases stayed unmatched. CDR3 length: 19 amino acids. The germline V gene encodes CDR1 SGDLS and CDR2 YYNGEE. CDR3 coding DNA: TGTGCCAGCAGCCCTCGGACTAGCGGGGGGGCCTTGCGTAGCGGGGAGCTGTTTTTT. Translated: CASSPRTSGGALRSGELFF.

The V and J genes are TRBV11-3 and TRBJ2-1; TRBD2 agrees at 10 bases. CDR3 length: 16 residues. The V gene's germline CDR1 is SGHNT and CDR2 YENEEA. After removal of 0 bases from V and 7 bases from J, the junction contained 6 bases not matched to a gene. The CDR3 bases are TGTGCCAGCAGCTTAGATGGCGCTAGCGGGGGAAATGAGCAGTTCTTC. Protein: CASSLDGASGGNEQFF.

Notes on this clone: Compared with germline, one end of the junction differs, possibly owing to a read error. The CDR3, as DNA: TGTGCCAGCAGACAGCCAACAAATGAAAAACTGTTTTTT. Translating gives CASRQPTNEKLFF. The chain has TRBV11-3 and TRBJ1-4; D uncertain. The length of the CDR3 is 13 residues. Germline V gene sequence: CDR1 SGHNT, CDR2 YENEEA.

In its sample, this clone was seen a few times. The CDR3 loop is CASSGGGDTQYF. DNA of the CDR3: TGCGCCAGCAGCGGCGGGGGAGATACGCAGTATTTT. The chain is built from TRBV5-1 and TRBJ2-3; 7 nucleotides align to TRBD2. CDR3 length: 12 amino acids. V lost 4 bases and J lost 5; bases outside the gene matches: 1. Germline V CDR1 and CDR2: SGHRS, YFSETQ.

CDR3 in amino acids: CASSPPGQVMNTEAFF. The CDR3 DNA reads TGTGCCAGCTCTCCGCCGGGACAGGTAATGAACACTGAAGCTTTCTTT. The chain employs TRBV18 and TRBJ1-1; 8 bases line up with TRBD1. The germline gives CDR1 KGHSH, CDR2 LQKENI. The CDR3 covers 16 residues. Trimming removed 6 bases from V and 0 bases from J; junction bases left unmatched: 9.

The gene calls are TRBV9 and TRBJ1-3; D call uncertain. The length of the CDR3 is 12 residues. Trimming took 2 bases from V and 4 from J, leaving 4 bases between them. The V gene's germline CDR1 is SGDLS and CDR2 YYNGEE. For the CDR3, the DNA is TGTGCCAGCAGCGTTGTAGGAAACACCATATATTTT. Residues: CASSVVGNTIYF.